The rows below give T cell receptor beta chains drawn from one sample of a study of T cell responses to AZD1222 COVID-19 vaccine. Produced via immunoSEQ multiplex PCR; TCRdb's table is partial and in-frame only. The repertoire holds 130,000 to 150,000 clones, with 90% to 95% as singletons. Source: peripheral blood, taken on day 0 of AZD1222 vaccination. The receptors come from an adult in good health. Each CDR3 is given with its conserved first and last residue. The D gene is left open where the match is weak. Size is omitted from some rows. Given values are once, few, many or a class for expanded clones.

j_call clone_size d_call v_call cdr3_nt cdr3_aa
TRBJ1-1 NA NA TRBV12-3/TRBV12-4 TGTGCCAGCGCTTCTCTGGGGACTGAAGCTTTCTTT CASASLGTEAFF
TRBJ1-4 NA NA TRBV5-1 TGCGCCAGCAGCTACGACAGGTCGACTAATGAAAAACTGTTTTTT CASSYDRSTNEKLFF
TRBJ2-5 NA NA TRBV11-3 TGTGCCAGCGTCTCCCGGGACGGCCAAGAGACCCAGTACTTC CASVSRDGQETQYF
TRBJ2-7 NA TRBD1 TRBV5-5 TGTGCCAGCAGCCTGACAGGGGGCAACGAGCAGTACTTC CASSLTGGNEQYF
TRBJ2-5 NA NA TRBV12-3/TRBV12-4 TGTGCCAGCAGTTTCTCGGCGCAGACCCAGTACTTC CASSFSAQTQYF
TRBJ1-4 NA TRBD1 TRBV29-1 TGCAGCGTTGAAGAGTATCCGACAGGGATCGGGGAAAAACTGTTTTTT CSVEEYPTGIGEKLFF
TRBJ2-2 NA TRBD2 TRBV9 TGTGCCAGCAACCCACTAGCGGGAGAAGGGGAGCTGTTTTTT CASNPLAGEGELFF
TRBJ2-5 NA NA TRBV13 TGTGCCAGCAGTAGGGGGGGGACTAAGGTCCAAGAGACCCAGTACTTC CASSRGGTKVQETQYF
TRBJ2-1 NA NA TRBV19 TGTGCCAGTAGTATAGCGGCGGGACCGTCAATGAAGCAGTTCTTC CASSIAAGPSMKQFF
TRBJ1-2 few NA TRBV6-5 TGTGCCAGCAGTTACTCCGGAGCGTATGGCTACACCTTC CASSYSGAYGYTF
TRBJ2-6 NA NA TRBV27 TGTGCCAGCGGAAGGGGCTCTGGGGCCAACGTCCTGACTTTC CASGRGSGANVLTF
TRBJ2-7 once NA TRBV27 TGTGCCAGCAGTTCCGTGTACCCGTTCTACGAGCAGTACTTC CASSSVYPFYEQYF
TRBJ2-2 NA NA TRBV15 TGTGCCACCAGCGGACTTACTTACAACACCGGGGAGCTGTTTTTT CATSGLTYNTGELFF
TRBJ2-7 NA NA TRBV4-1 TGCGCCAGCAGCCAAGATTGGGGCACTTCCTACGAGCAGTACTTC CASSQDWGTSYEQYF
TRBJ1-6 NA NA TRBV4-3 TGCGCCAGCAGCCAAGATCTATCGATTGGGCATTCACCCCTCCACTTT CASSQDLSIGHSPLHF
TRBJ2-1 NA NA TRBV6-5 TGTGCCAGCAGCCCGCTTGGGCAGGGCAATGAGCAGTTCTTC CASSPLGQGNEQFF
TRBJ1-1 NA NA TRBV5-1 TGCGCCAGCAGCGAGACCTCTGAAGCTTTCTTT CASSETSEAFF
TRBJ2-7 NA TRBD2 TRBV14 TGTGCCAGCAGCCAAGATTTGGCTAGCGGCACCCTAGTTCAGCAGTACTTC CASSQDLASGTLVQQYF
TRBJ2-2 NA TRBD2 TRBV9 TGTGCCAGCAGCGTAGAAGCCTTCTGGGGGACTACGAACACCGGGGAGCTGTTTTTT CASSVEAFWGTTNTGELFF
TRBJ1-1 NA NA TRBV20-1 TGCAGTGCTAGGTTCTTGGCTGAAGCTTTCTTT CSARFLAEAFF
TRBJ2-1 NA TRBD2 TRBV14 TGTGCCAGCAGCCAGCGACAGGGGACTAGCGGGAGGAGCGCCAATGAGCAGTTCTTC CASSQRQGTSGRSANEQFF
TRBJ2-3 NA NA TRBV7-2 TGTGCCAGCAGCTTAGTTCCCCACACAGATACGCAGTATTTT CASSLVPHTDTQYF
TRBJ1-2 NA TRBD1 TRBV6-5 TGTGCCAGCAGTTTGGACAGGGAAGCTGCCTATGGCTACACCTTC CASSLDREAAYGYTF
TRBJ1-1 NA TRBD1 TRBV19 TGTGCCAGTAGTAAGGGGGCCACTGAAGCTTTCTTT CASSKGATEAFF
TRBJ2-1 NA TRBD1 TRBV7-2 TGTGCCAGCAGCTTACGGCCCGGGACAGGGGGCAATGAGCAGTTCTTC CASSLRPGTGGNEQFF
TRBJ1-2 once NA TRBV24-1 TGTGCCACCAGTGACACTGGACGGACCTATGGCTACACCTTC CATSDTGRTYGYTF
TRBJ1-3 NA NA TRBV5-1 TGCGCCAGCAGCTTAATCGGAGACTCTGGAAACACCATATATTTT CASSLIGDSGNTIYF
TRBJ2-7 few NA TRBV10-3 TGTGCCATCAGTGAGTGGGGCGAGCAGTACTTC CAISEWGEQYF
TRBJ2-7 NA TRBD1 TRBV7-6 TGTGCCAGCAGTCCGACGGGACAGGGCGTCGACGAGCAGTACTTC CASSPTGQGVDEQYF
TRBJ1-3 NA TRBD1 TRBV19 TGTGCCAGTAAGCGGGACAGGGTACTATCTGGAAACACCATATATTTT CASKRDRVLSGNTIYF
TRBJ2-3 NA TRBD2 TRBV27 TGTGCCAGCAGTGCCTCCCCTAGCGGGAATGGCGATACGCAGTATTTT CASSASPSGNGDTQYF
TRBJ2-7 NA NA TRBV3-1/TRBV3-2 TGTGCCAGCAGCCCAGACCCCGGGTACTCGGGAGAGCAGTACTTC CASSPDPGYSGEQYF
TRBJ2-1 NA NA TRBV28 TGTGCCAGCAGTTTGGTATTAGGGGGGCCCGACAATGAGCAGTTCTTC CASSLVLGGPDNEQFF
TRBJ1-2 once NA TRBV29-1 TGCAGCGTTGTTGCGGCCTACGATAACTATGGCTACACCTTC CSVVAAYDNYGYTF
TRBJ1-6 NA NA TRBV6-2/TRBV6-3 TGTGCCAGCAGTTACCGTCTAGGGGATTCACCCCTCCACTTT CASSYRLGDSPLHF
TRBJ2-7 NA NA TRBV27 TGTGCCAGCAGTTTAGCTGGGCCTACGCAGCAGTACTTC CASSLAGPTQQYF
TRBJ1-3 NA NA TRBV3-1/TRBV3-2 TGTGCCAGCAGCCCAAAGCCTTACAGCTACTCTGGAAACACCATATATTTT CASSPKPYSYSGNTIYF
TRBJ1-6 once NA TRBV5-6 TGTGCCAGCAGCTGGAAGGCGTCCTATAATTCACCCCTCCACTTT CASSWKASYNSPLHF
TRBJ1-2 once NA TRBV11-2 TGTGCCAGCAGCTTAAGTGGCTCGGGAGTAGGTGGCTACACCTTC CASSLSGSGVGGYTF
TRBJ2-2 NA NA TRBV27 TGTGCCAGCAGTTTTGACGGGGAGCTGTTTTTT CASSFDGELFF